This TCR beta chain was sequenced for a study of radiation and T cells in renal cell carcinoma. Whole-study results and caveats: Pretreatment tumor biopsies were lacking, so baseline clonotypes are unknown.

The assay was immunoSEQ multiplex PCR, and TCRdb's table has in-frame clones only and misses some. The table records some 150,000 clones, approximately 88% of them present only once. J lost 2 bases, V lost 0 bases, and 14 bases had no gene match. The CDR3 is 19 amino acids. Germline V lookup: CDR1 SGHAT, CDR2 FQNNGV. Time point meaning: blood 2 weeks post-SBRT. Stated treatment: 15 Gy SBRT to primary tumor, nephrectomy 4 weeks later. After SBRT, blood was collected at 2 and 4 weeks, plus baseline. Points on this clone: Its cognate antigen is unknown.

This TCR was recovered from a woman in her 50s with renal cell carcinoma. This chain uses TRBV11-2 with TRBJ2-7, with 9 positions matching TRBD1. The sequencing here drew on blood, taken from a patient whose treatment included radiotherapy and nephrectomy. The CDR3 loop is CASSLDERQGDGVTYEQYF. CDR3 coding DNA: TGTGCCAGCAGCTTAGATGAGAGACAGGGGGACGGGGTCACCTACGAGCAGTACTTC.